This T cell receptor (beta chain) was recovered during a study of T cell repertoires in cytomegalovirus infection. About the study: It was recently identified HLA-C-restricted and well-studied HLA-B-restricted CMV epitopes that the study used. Matching HLA type, along with CMV infection, was indicated by public TCR beta signatures.

In the case of this clonotype: The antigen is undetermined.

CDR1 is SGHVS and CDR2 is FNYEAQ in the germline V gene. Trimming removed 5 bases from V and 5 bases from J, with 22 bases in between. The CDR3 extends over 16 amino acids. TCRdb re-analysed the reads in MiXCR, keeping a single row per CDR3 protein. This sample yields about 890,000 distinct CDR3 sequences, of which about a third are seen a single time; around 15% belongs to the top ten. The TCR sequence derives from a human donor in good health (CMV status not recorded). Some clones in this sample may be carry-over from other donors' samples. The V gene is TRBV7-6, the J gene TRBJ2-7; no firm D call. Sample: cultured CD8+ T cells from PBMCs, taken from culture after CMV antigen stimulation. The CDR3 coding sequence is TGTGCCAGCAGCCGTCGAAGGATAGCCTTATCCGACGAGCAGTACTTC. This translates into CASSRRRIALSDEQYF. Using reference TRBV7-6 and TRBJ2-7 for the parts outside the CDR3, the full variable domain is GAGVSQSPRYKVTKRGQDVALRCDPISGHVSLYWYRQALGQGPEFLTYFNYEAQQDKSGLPNDRFSAERPEGSISTLTIQRTEQRDSAMYRCASSRRRIALSDEQYFGPGTRLTVT.